This is a list of T cell receptor beta chains from one sample in a study of blood T cell repertoires in COVID-19. Libraries were prepared by immunoSEQ multiplex PCR; TCRdb keeps only in-frame clonotypes and omits some of them. The data show roughly 130,000 clones, 82% seen once. Sequencing was done on a sample of peripheral blood. The receptors were gathered from a woman aged 70-85 years with acute or convalescent COVID-19. Both conserved end residues are part of each CDR3. A D gene is named only where the DNA matches it firmly. The listing skips clone size in some rows; elsewhere it reads once, few, many or a size class.

d_gene,v_gene,j_gene,abundance,CDR3nt,CDR3aa
TRBD1,TRBV7-2,TRBJ2-1,.,TGTGCCAGCAGCTTAGCCGGGACAGGGACTGGGTACAATGAGCAGTTCTTC,CASSLAGTGTGYNEQFF
TRBD1,TRBV27,TRBJ1-1,.,TGTGCCAGCAGCCTAGGACAGGGGAGGGCTGAAGCTTTCTTT,CASSLGQGRAEAFF
.,TRBV30,TRBJ1-2,.,TGTGCCTGGACTGATCCCCCGGGTAACGATGGCTACACCTTC,CAWTDPPGNDGYTF
.,TRBV6-1,TRBJ1-2,few,TGTGCCAGCAGTGAACAAACTTTCTATGGCTACACCTTC,CASSEQTFYGYTF
TRBD1,TRBV11-1,TRBJ2-1,.,TGTGCCAGCAGAAAACAGGGGCCCTCCTACAATGAGCAGTTCTTC,CASRKQGPSYNEQFF
.,TRBV7-9,TRBJ2-7,.,TGTGCCAGCAGCCCTAGTCGTTTACGGGGTCTACAGTTCCACGAGCAGTACTTC,CASSPSRLRGLQFHEQYF
.,TRBV4-1,TRBJ1-2,.,TGCGCCAGCAGCCACCAAGGCAGGGTGGCTACCTATGGCTACACCTTC,CASSHQGRVATYGYTF
.,TRBV7-6,TRBJ1-6,.,TGTGCCAGCAGCTTAGAAGACAGGCTAAATTCACCCCTCCACTTT,CASSLEDRLNSPLHF
TRBD1,TRBV3-1/TRBV3-2,TRBJ1-2,.,TGTGCCAGCAGCCAAGAGACAGGGGGATTTGGCGGCTACACCTTC,CASSQETGGFGGYTF
TRBD2,TRBV4-3,TRBJ2-7,.,TGCGCCAGCAGCCAAGATTCGGGACTAGCTCCTCTCTTC,CASSQDSGLAPLF
.,TRBV19,TRBJ1-1,.,TGTGCCACTGGCACAGGGAACACTGAAGCTTTCTTT,CATGTGNTEAFF
.,TRBV5-8,TRBJ1-3,few,TGTGCCAGCAGCTTTGGCAACCCCCGTGGAAACACCATATATTTT,CASSFGNPRGNTIYF
.,TRBV18,TRBJ1-3,.,TGTGCCAGCTCACCAGCGGCGCAGATCTCTGGAAACACCATATATTTT,CASSPAAQISGNTIYF
TRBD1,TRBV5-4,TRBJ2-1,once,TGTGCCAGCAGTCCGGACAGGGTGAATGAGCAGTTCTTC,CASSPDRVNEQFF
.,TRBV11-1,TRBJ1-1,.,TGTGCCAGCAGCTCCCCAGGGAAGGACACTGAAGCTTTCTTT,CASSSPGKDTEAFF